The 13 T cell receptor beta chains presented below share a single source sample, sequenced in a study of Graves' ophthalmopathy and Graves' hyperthyroidism. RNA transcripts were the source from which TCR beta CDR3 regions were amplified. In the first round, RT-PCR was carried out with HTBI primers, and a multiplex PCR formed the second round. Each CDR3 protein is one row after TCRdb ran MiXCR on the multiplex PCR reads. This sample carries about 740,000 distinct CDR3 sequences, 40% of them seen once, and the ten largest clones take 44%. Sequenced sample: peripheral blood. All receptors come from an adult man with Graves' ophthalmopathy.

The CDR3 is CASSPGPASAGELFF. The CDR3 region has the DNA TGTGCCAGCAGCCCGGGACCGGCGAGCGCCGGGGAGCTGTTTTTT. This rearrangement joins TRBV9 to TRBJ2-2, with D tentatively TRBD1 or TRBD2 (5 bases each). The ends were cut back, 4 bases at V and 6 bases at J, with 16 bases in the middle. The CDR3 consists of 15 residues. Looked up from germline, CDR1 is SGDLS and CDR2 is YYNGEE.

Of note for this clonotype: This may arise from a read error, as a much more abundant clone is one base away. CDR3 sequence reads: CASSIEGIYAYTF. CDR3 nucleotides: TGTGCCAGTAGTATTGAGGGCATCTATGCCTACACCTTC. V usage is TRBV19 and J usage is TRBJ1-2; no definite D call. Per the germline V gene, CDR1 is LNHDA and CDR2 is SQIVND (reference sequence). The CDR3 covers 13 residues.

The V and J genes are TRBV10-3 and TRBJ2-7, with a weak D call TRBD2 (6 bases). Per the germline V gene, CDR1 is ENHRY and CDR2 is SYGVKD. The CDR3 runs 13 residues. Trimming cost V 3 bases and J 2 bases, with 8 bases left between them. CDR3 sequence (DNA): TGTGCCATCAGTGACCGGGAGCCCTACGAGCAGTACTTC. Its translation: CAISDREPYEQYF.

This clonotype was picked up one time. This chain joins TRBV2 and TRBJ1-2, with D perhaps TRBD1 (6 bases). V lost 5 bases and J lost 0, with 16 bases in between. The CDR3 is 16 residues long. CDR1 is SNHLY, CDR2 FYNNEI, per germline. CDR3 coding DNA: TGTGCCAGCAGTTCCGGGGGGGCACAGGCTAACTATGGCTACACCTTC. It encodes CASSSGGAQANYGYTF.

This clonotype was recorded many times. The V and J genes are TRBV7-9 and TRBJ1-1, with D perhaps matching TRBD1 (6 bases). This CDR3 has 13 residues. Per germline, CDR1 SEHNR and CDR2 FQNEAQ (reference sequence). The ends were cut back, 4 bases at V and 1 base at J, with 7 bases in the middle. CDR3 sequence: CASSSTGNTEAFF. CDR3 nucleotides: TGTGCCAGCAGCTCGACAGGGAACACTGAAGCTTTCTTT. Drawing the rest from reference TRBV7-9 and TRBJ1-1, the complete variable domain is DTGVSQNPRHKITKRGQNVTFRCDPISEHNRLYWYRQTLGQGPEFLTYFQNEAQLEKSRLLSDRFSAERPKGSFSTLEIQRTEQGDSAMYLCASSSTGNTEAFFGQGTRLTVV.

This clonotype was seen a few times. The CDR3 sequence: CASSYDRTQQYF. The CDR3 nucleotides are TGTGCCAGCAGTTACGACAGGACACAGCAGTACTTC. The rearrangement links TRBV27 to TRBJ2-7, with D possibly matching TRBD1 (6 bases). The CDR3 extends over 12 amino acids. The germline V gene has CDR1 MNHEY and CDR2 SMNVEV (reference sequence). The V and J ends lost 4 bases and 8 bases respectively, with 12 bases between them.

This clonotype was detected ten times or more. The CDR3 loop is CASSRREGSYNSPLHF. The CDR3 coding sequence is TGTGCCAGCAGCCGGCGTGAGGGTTCCTATAATTCACCCCTCCACTTT. This chain links TRBV14 with TRBJ1-6; D is unresolved. This CDR3 spans 16 amino acids. Trimming cost V 4 bases and J 1 base, with 11 bases left between them. CDR1 is SGHDN and CDR2 is FVKESK in the germline V gene. Full variable domain (outside the CDR3, taken from reference TRBV14 and TRBJ1-6): EAGVTQFPSHSVIEKGQTVTLRCDPISGHDNLYWYRRVMGKEIKFLLHFVKESKQDESGMPNNRFLAERTGGTYSTLKVQPAELEDSGVYFCASSRREGSYNSPLHFGNGTRLTVT.

This clonotype has a handful of counts. The chain recombines TRBV2 with TRBJ1-1; 7 bases map to TRBD1. V lost 6 bases to trimming and J lost 3 bases; unmatched junction nucleotides: 13. CDR1 is SNHLY, CDR2 FYNNEI, per germline. The CDR3 is 16 residues long. The CDR3 nucleotides read TGTGCCAGCAGACGCTCTCAGGACAGGAGTTACACTGAAGCTTTCTTT. It encodes CASRRSQDRSYTEAFF.

The chain carries TRBV11-1 and TRBJ2-6; D gene unclear. CDR1 SGHAT and CDR2 FQDESV come from the germline V gene (reference sequence). The V gene lost 3 bases and the J gene lost 7 bases, with 7 bases spanning the gap. CDR3 length: 13 amino acids. DNA of the CDR3: TGTGCCAGCAGCTTTAATCGAGCCAACGTCCTGACTTTC. Its translation: CASSFNRANVLTF.

This chain joins TRBV2 and TRBJ1-3, with D perhaps matching TRBD1 (5 bases). The CDR3 has 15 amino acids. V was trimmed by 6 bases and J by 0 bases, leaving 12 bases between them. In germline, CDR1 is SNHLY, CDR2 FYNNEI. The CDR3 sequence: CASRPGLVSGNTIYF. CDR3 in DNA: TGTGCCAGCAGGCCGGGACTGGTCTCTGGAAACACCATATATTTT.

In its sample, this clonotype was seen many times. V usage is TRBV10-3 and J usage is TRBJ1-1; no clear D. Between the trimmed V and J ends, which lost 4 bases and 5 bases, there was a span of 8 bases. CDR1 and CDR2 from the germline V gene are ENHRY and SYGVKD. The CDR3 spans 12 residues. CDR3 protein: CAISVGRTEAFF. The DNA for the CDR3 is TGTGCCATCAGTGTTGGGAGGACTGAAGCTTTCTTT.

This clonotype was found a few times. This sequence may be a read error, since a much larger clone differs from it by one base. The V call is TRBV15, the J call TRBJ1-5, with D hard to call. Germline CDR1 and CDR2: LNHNV and YYDKDF (reference sequence). The CDR3 is 12 amino acids. Between the trimmed V and J ends, which lost 2 bases and 3 bases, there was a span of 2 bases. The CDR3 loop is CATSRYNQPQHF. DNA for the CDR3: TGTGCCACCAGCAGATACAATCAGCCCCAGCATTTT.

Comments on this clonotype: A much larger clone differs by one base, so this may be a read error. This chain uses TRBV9 with TRBJ2-7; 7 bases are shared with TRBD2. Germline assignment: CDR1 SGDLS and CDR2 YYNGEE. This CDR3 contains 14 residues. The CDR3 region has the DNA TGTGCCAGCAGCGCTCGACTAGCATCCTACGAGCGGTACTTC. Protein sequence: CASSARLASYERYF.